This T cell receptor (beta chain) was recovered during a study of T cell changes during pregnancy in multiple sclerosis. Data came from immunoSEQ multiplex PCR; TCRdb stores just in-frame clones and leaves some out. The sample carries fewer than 90,000 clones, around 94% recorded once. V was pared by 4 bases and J by 4 bases, with 17 bases between. CDR3 length: 15 residues. Germline V gives CDR1 MNHEY, CDR2 SMNVEV (reference sequence). The TCR was taken from a female donor with multiple sclerosis, enrolled in a pregnancy study. The sequencing here drew on peripheral blood, taken in the third trimester of pregnancy. The chain recombines TRBV27 with TRBJ2-7; possible D gene TRBD1, 6 bases. This CDR3 reads CASSWGAGTSYEQYF. The CDR3 region has the DNA TGTGCCAGCAGTTGGGGAGCCGGGACAAGTTACGAGCAGTACTTC.